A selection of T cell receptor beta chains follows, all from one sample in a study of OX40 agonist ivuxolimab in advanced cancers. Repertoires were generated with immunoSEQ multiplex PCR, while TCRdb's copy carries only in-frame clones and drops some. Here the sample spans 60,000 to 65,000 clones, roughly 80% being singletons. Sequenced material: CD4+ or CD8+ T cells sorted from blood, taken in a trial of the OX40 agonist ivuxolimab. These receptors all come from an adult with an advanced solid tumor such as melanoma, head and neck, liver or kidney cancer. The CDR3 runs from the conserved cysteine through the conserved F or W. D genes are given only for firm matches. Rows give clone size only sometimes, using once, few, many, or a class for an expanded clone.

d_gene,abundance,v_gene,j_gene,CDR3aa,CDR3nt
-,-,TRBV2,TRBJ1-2,CALRTVGLYGYTF,TGTGCCCTTAGGACAGTTGGACTCTATGGCTACACCTTC
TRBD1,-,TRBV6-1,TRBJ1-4,CASDGQVGEKLFF,TGTGCCAGCGACGGACAGGTTGGTGAAAAACTGTTTTTT
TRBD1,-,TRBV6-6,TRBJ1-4,CASTREQGSVEKLFF,TGTGCCAGCACCCGAGAACAGGGGTCTGTTGAAAAACTGTTTTTT
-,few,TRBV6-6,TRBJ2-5,CASRRTGQETQYF,TGTGCCAGCAGGAGGACTGGGCAAGAGACCCAGTACTTC
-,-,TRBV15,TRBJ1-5,CATSTPKGLRNQPQHF,TGTGCCACCAGCACCCCAAAGGGACTTCGAAATCAGCCCCAGCATTTT
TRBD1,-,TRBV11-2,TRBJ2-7,CASSFLQGPSYEQYF,TGTGCCAGCAGCTTTCTACAGGGGCCATCCTACGAGCAGTACTTC
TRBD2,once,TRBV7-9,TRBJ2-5,CASSPKGLVVGTQYF,TGTGCCAGCAGCCCCAAGGGACTAGTCGTTGGGACCCAGTACTTC
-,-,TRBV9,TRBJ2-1,CASSTKFDYNEQFF,TGTGCCAGCAGCACAAAGTTCGACTACAATGAGCAGTTCTTC
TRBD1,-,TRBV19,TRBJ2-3,CASSPGTGGVGDTQYF,TGTGCCAGTAGTCCCGGGACAGGGGGGGTTGGAGATACGCAGTATTTT
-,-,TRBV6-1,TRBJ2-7,CASSKRGAVGDEQYF,TGTGCCAGCAGTAAAAGGGGGGCCGTCGGGGACGAGCAGTACTTC
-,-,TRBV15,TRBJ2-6,CATSRSTSGANVLTF,TGTGCCACCAGCAGATCGACCTCTGGGGCCAACGTCCTGACTTTC
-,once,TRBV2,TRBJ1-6,CASTQENNSPLHF,TGTGCCAGTACACAGGAAAATAATTCACCCCTCCACTTT
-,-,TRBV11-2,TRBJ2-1,CASSLRLAKDNEQFF,TGTGCCAGCAGCTTAAGATTAGCGAAAGACAATGAGCAGTTCTTC
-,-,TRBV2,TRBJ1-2,CASSGTDYGYTF,TGTGCCAGCAGTGGGACGGATTATGGCTACACCTTC
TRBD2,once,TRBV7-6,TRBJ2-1,CASSFPGLHNEQFF,TGTGCCAGCAGCTTCCCGGGACTACACAATGAGCAGTTCTTC
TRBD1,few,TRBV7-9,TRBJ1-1,CASRITGTDPEAFF,TGTGCCAGCAGAATAACCGGGACAGATCCTGAAGCTTTCTTT
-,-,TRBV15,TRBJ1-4,CATSRAQRGEKLFF,TGTGCCACCAGCAGAGCCCAGCGAGGTGAAAAACTGTTTTTT
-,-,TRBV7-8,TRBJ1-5,CASSFGGGQPQHF,TGTGCCAGCAGCTTTGGGGGCGGACAGCCCCAGCATTTT
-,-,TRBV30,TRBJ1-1,CAWSVTPMNTEAFF,TGTGCCTGGAGTGTAACACCAATGAACACTGAAGCTTTCTTT
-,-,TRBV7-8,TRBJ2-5,CASSLGVTQETQYF,TGTGCCAGCAGCTTAGGTGTAACCCAAGAGACCCAGTACTTC
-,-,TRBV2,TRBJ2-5,CASSEVGTQYF,TGTGCCAGCAGTGAGGTCGGGACCCAGTACTTC
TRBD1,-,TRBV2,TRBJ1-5,CASSFGTGGFYSNQPQHF,TGTGCCAGCTCTTTCGGGACAGGGGGGTTTTATAGCAATCAGCCCCAGCATTTT